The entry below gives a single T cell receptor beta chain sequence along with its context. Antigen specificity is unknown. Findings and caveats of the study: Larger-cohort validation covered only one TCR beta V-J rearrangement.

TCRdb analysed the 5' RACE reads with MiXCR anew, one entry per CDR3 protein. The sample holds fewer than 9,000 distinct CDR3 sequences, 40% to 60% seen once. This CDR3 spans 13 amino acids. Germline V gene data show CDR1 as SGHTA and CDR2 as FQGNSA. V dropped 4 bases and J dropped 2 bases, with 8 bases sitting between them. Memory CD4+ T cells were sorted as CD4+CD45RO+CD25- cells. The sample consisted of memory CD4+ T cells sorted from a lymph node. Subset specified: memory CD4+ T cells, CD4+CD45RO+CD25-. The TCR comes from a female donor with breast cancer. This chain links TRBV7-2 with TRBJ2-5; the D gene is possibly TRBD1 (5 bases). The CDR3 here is CASSSRTQETQYF. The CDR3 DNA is TGTGCCAGCAGCTCAAGGACACAAGAGACCCAGTACTTC.